The 20 T cell receptor beta chains reported below all come from one sample, sequenced in a study of T-cell memory formation after mild COVID-19. TCRdb processed the 5' RACE reads anew with MiXCR; each CDR3 protein has one entry. The profile shows under 550,000 distinct CDR3 sequences, roughly 18% of them singletons. Input material: PBMCs or a T cell subset sorted from them (not recorded which). These receptors came from an adult woman who had mild COVID-19 (a few samples of this study predate the infection). Cell type and time point are not known.

This clonotype has only a few counts. J is TRBJ2-1 and V is TRBV7-2, with D perhaps TRBD2 (5 bases). CDR3 length: 16 residues. With 5 bases removed from V and 5 bases from J, the gap between germline ends came to 19 bases. Germline V CDR1 and CDR2: SGHTA, FQGNSA. The CDR3 DNA reads as TGTGCCAGCAGCGCAGCGGCGGACGGGCCCCACAATGAGCAGTTCTTC. As protein: CASSAAADGPHNEQFF.

This clonotype was detected a few times. The chain couples TRBV12-3 or TRBV12-4 to TRBJ2-5; 13 bases match TRBD2. The junction had 11 bases not matched to a gene; V was cut back by 4 bases and J by 6 bases. The CDR3 is 17 amino acids. CDR3 protein: CASSSSATSGRRKTQYF. The CDR3 DNA reads as TGTGCCAGCAGTTCTAGTGCGACTAGCGGGAGGAGGAAGACCCAGTACTTC.

The chain recombines TRBV9 with TRBJ1-2, with D unresolved. Germline CDR1 is SGDLS and CDR2 is YYNGEE. V lost 1 base, J lost 6 bases, and 16 bases lay in between. The CDR3 contains 15 residues. Here the CDR3 reads CASSVSDWFANGYTF. CDR3 in DNA: TGTGCCAGCAGCGTAAGTGATTGGTTTGCGAATGGCTACACCTTC.

The V gene is TRBV7-9, the J gene TRBJ2-7; no clear D gene. The CDR3 contains 12 residues. From germline, CDR1 is SEHNR and CDR2 FQNEAQ (reference sequence). Trimming removed 2 bases at V and 12 bases at J, with 14 bases between. The CDR3 loop is CASSLSSVVVYF. The CDR3, as DNA: TGTGCCAGCAGCTTATCGTCGGTGGTGGTGTACTTC.

V and J are TRBV4-1 and TRBJ2-1; 9 positions match TRBD1. V lost 2 bases and J lost 6; bases outside the gene matches: 8. The CDR3 is 16 residues long. CDR1 and CDR2 (germline): MGHRA, YSYEKL. This CDR3 reads CASSQNRDRVVNEQFF. CDR3 DNA: TGCGCCAGCAGCCAAAACCGGGACAGGGTGGTCAATGAGCAGTTCTTC.

The chain links TRBV15 to TRBJ2-7, with D perhaps matching TRBD1 (6 bases). CDR1 is LNHNV, CDR2 YYDKDF, per germline (reference sequence). The CDR3 covers 15 residues. The V gene lost 5 bases and the J gene lost 0 bases, with 14 bases spanning the gap. CDR3 sequence: CATSFLGAASYEQYF. Here the CDR3 DNA reads TGTGCCACCAGCTTTTTGGGGGCGGCCTCCTACGAGCAGTACTTC.

This clonotype appeared a few times. The V gene is TRBV7-3, the J gene TRBJ2-5, with 11 positions matching TRBD2. Germline lookup yields CDR1 SGHTA and CDR2 FQGTGA. The CDR3 consists of 17 residues. Trimming at V came to 5 bases and at J to 5 bases, leaving 13 bases not matched to a gene. In DNA form, the CDR3 reads TGTGCCAGCAGCCGAGGGACTAGCGGTCGTCGGGGGGAGACCCAGTACTTC. Amino acids: CASSRGTSGRRGETQYF.

In its sample, this clonotype was seen many times. The V gene is TRBV10-3, the J gene TRBJ1-2; TRBD1 is a possible D gene (5 bases). Trimming removed 4 bases at V and 2 bases at J, with 14 bases between. Germline V gene data show CDR1 as ENHRY and CDR2 as SYGVKD. The CDR3 runs 15 residues. The CDR3 spells CAISGGEYQNYGYTF. CDR3 DNA sequence: TGTGCCATCAGTGGGGGCGAATACCAAAACTATGGCTACACCTTC.

This chain uses TRBV7-3 with TRBJ1-1, with no clear D. Germline V gene sequence: CDR1 SGHTA, CDR2 FQGTGA. The CDR3 loop spans 14 amino acids. Trimming removed 1 base at V and 1 base at J, with 7 bases between. The CDR3 DNA is TGTGCCAGCAGCTTAATGCCGGGGAACACTGAAGCTTTCTTT. Its translation: CASSLMPGNTEAFF.

V and J are TRBV27 and TRBJ2-7; 9 bases match TRBD2. The CDR3 length is 14 residues. V lost 6 bases and J lost 4; bases outside the gene matches: 7. Germline assignment: CDR1 MNHEY and CDR2 SMNVEV (reference sequence). The CDR3 reads CASRDSGSAYEQYF. DNA for the CDR3: TGTGCCAGCAGGGATAGCGGGAGCGCATACGAGCAGTACTTC.

The V gene is TRBV7-9, the J gene TRBJ1-4; TRBD1 matches 8 bases. The ends lost 1 base at V and 4 bases at J; junction bases unmatched: 2. CDR3 length: 15 amino acids. Germline V lookup: CDR1 SEHNR, CDR2 FQNEAQ (reference sequence). The CDR3 nucleotides are TGTGCCAGCAGCTTAGAGGGACAGGTTAATGAAAAACTGTTTTTT. This translates into CASSLEGQVNEKLFF.

In DNA, the CDR3 is TGTGCCAGCAGTTTACCCTCGGGACAGGGGAGAGGGGCCAACGTCCTGACTTTC. Translated: CASSLPSGQGRGANVLTF. The gene calls are TRBV28 and TRBJ2-6, with 10 bases fitting TRBD1. Germline-derived CDR1 and CDR2 are MDHEN and SYDVKM. V dropped 2 bases and J dropped 4; count of bases not matched to a gene: 8. The CDR3 length is 18 residues. The whole variable domain, remainder taken from reference TRBV28 and TRBJ2-6, is DVKVTQSSRYLVKRTGEKVFLECVQDMDHENMFWYRQDPGLGLRLIYFSYDVKMKEKGDIPEGYSVSREKKERFSLILESASTNQTSMYLCASSLPSGQGRGANVLTFGAGSRLTVL.

The chain is built from TRBV5-5 and TRBJ1-1; D call uncertain. Germline V gives CDR1 SGHKS, CDR2 YYEKEE (reference sequence). The CDR3 runs to 15 residues. The V and J ends lost 0 bases and 5 bases respectively, with 14 bases between them. The CDR3 sequence is CASSLGAPGGTEAFF. The CDR3 DNA sequence: TGTGCCAGCAGCTTGGGGGCGCCCGGTGGTACTGAAGCTTTCTTT.

The CDR3 region has the DNA TGTGCCAGCAGCGGAAGGACAGGGTCCTACGAGCAGTACTTC. Its protein is CASSGRTGSYEQYF. The J gene is TRBJ2-7, the V gene TRBV9, with 8 bases aligning to TRBD1. The CDR3 has 14 amino acids. V was clipped by 3 bases and J by 1 base; unmatched bases: 3. Germline V lookup: CDR1 SGDLS, CDR2 YYNGEE.

V and J are TRBV20-1 and TRBJ2-7; 12 nucleotides agree with TRBD2. Unmatched junction bases numbered 8, after V lost 2 bases and J lost 3 bases. CDR3 length equals 16 residues. CDR1 and CDR2 from the germline V gene are DFQATT and SNEGSKA (reference sequence). CDR3 sequence: CSARLAGGPLNYEQYF. The CDR3 DNA reads TGCAGTGCTAGACTAGCGGGGGGGCCCCTTAACTACGAGCAGTACTTC.

This clonotype was observed a few times. The chain recombines TRBV9 with TRBJ1-1; D unresolved. CDR1 SGDLS and CDR2 YYNGEE come from the germline V gene. Trimming removed 0 bases at V and 2 bases at J, with 8 bases between. This CDR3 is built from 14 residues. The CDR3 DNA reads TGTGCCAGCAGCGTAGACACAGCTAACACTGAAGCTTTCTTT. Translation: CASSVDTANTEAFF.

The rearrangement joins TRBV6-5 to TRBJ1-1; 7 bases line up with TRBD1. The ends lost 7 bases at V and 4 bases at J; junction bases unmatched: 9. The CDR3 runs to 14 residues. Germline assignment: CDR1 MNHEY and CDR2 SVGAGI. CDR3 in DNA: TGTGCCAGCACCCGGGACAGCTTAATCACTGAAGCTTTCTTT. It yields the protein CASTRDSLITEAFF.

The table lists this clonotype with a few counts. The chain uses TRBV7-9 and TRBJ2-1; D uncertain. The length of the CDR3 is 13 residues. Germline V gene sequence: CDR1 SEHNR, CDR2 FQNEAQ (reference sequence). Trimming took off 3 bases at V and 10 bases at J, with 13 bases between the two ends. This CDR3 is CASSLGVVDEQFF. DNA for the CDR3: TGTGCCAGCAGCTTGGGTGTGGTCGACGAGCAGTTCTTC.

This clonotype was detected many times. V usage is TRBV7-8 and J usage is TRBJ2-5; the D call may be TRBD1 or TRBD2 (5 bases each). The CDR3 spans 17 residues. The ends were cut back, 3 bases at V and 5 bases at J, with 22 bases in the middle. Looked up from germline, CDR1 is SGHVS and CDR2 is FQNEAQ. CDR3 sequence reads: CASSFGTVELMGETQYF. The DNA for the CDR3 is TGTGCCAGCAGCTTCGGGACGGTGGAACTTATGGGGGAGACCCAGTACTTC.

The sample holds a few counts of this clonotype. V is TRBV12-3 or TRBV12-4 and J is TRBJ2-1; D might be TRBD2 (6 bases). The V end was cut by 6 bases, the J end by 3 bases, with 9 bases between. This CDR3 contains 13 residues. The CDR3 nucleotides read TGTGCCAGCAGGGGGGACTTCTACAATGAGCAGTTCTTC. Protein: CASRGDFYNEQFF.